Described below is a single TCR beta chain sequence and its context. This specimen comes from a study of CD8 T cells in Susac syndrome. Germline V gene data show CDR1 as SEHNR and CDR2 as FQNEAQ (reference sequence). The CDR3 sequence is 15 residues long. V lost 5 bases, J lost 3 bases, and 14 bases lay in between. Reverse transcription of roughly 0.5 to 1 ug RNA was carried out with random hexamers. TCR beta CDR3 was amplified by immunoSEQ multiplex PCR. This amplification extended across 54 Vbeta and 13 Jbeta segments. TCRdb processed the immunoSEQ multiplex PCR reads anew with MiXCR; each CDR3 protein has one entry. Of roughly 140,000 distinct CDR3 sequences in the sample, just under 95% are singletons; the top ten hold more than 0.2%. The sequenced target, TCR beta, came from blood CD8+ and CD4+ T cells. In the multiple sclerosis control group, patients were treatment-naive and had stable or active relapsing-remitting disease. Negative magnetic isolation gave CD8+ and CD4+ cells; FACS enriched CD8+ TEMRA.

The sequence was collected from a human donor with multiple sclerosis. The chain combines TRBV7-9 with TRBJ2-4; D is perhaps TRBD2 (5 bases). Sequencing was performed on CD8+ T cells from PBMCs. This CDR3 reads CASSPTDGGKNIQYF. The CDR3 DNA follows: TGTGCCAGCAGCCCTACGGATGGAGGCAAAAACATTCAGTACTTC.